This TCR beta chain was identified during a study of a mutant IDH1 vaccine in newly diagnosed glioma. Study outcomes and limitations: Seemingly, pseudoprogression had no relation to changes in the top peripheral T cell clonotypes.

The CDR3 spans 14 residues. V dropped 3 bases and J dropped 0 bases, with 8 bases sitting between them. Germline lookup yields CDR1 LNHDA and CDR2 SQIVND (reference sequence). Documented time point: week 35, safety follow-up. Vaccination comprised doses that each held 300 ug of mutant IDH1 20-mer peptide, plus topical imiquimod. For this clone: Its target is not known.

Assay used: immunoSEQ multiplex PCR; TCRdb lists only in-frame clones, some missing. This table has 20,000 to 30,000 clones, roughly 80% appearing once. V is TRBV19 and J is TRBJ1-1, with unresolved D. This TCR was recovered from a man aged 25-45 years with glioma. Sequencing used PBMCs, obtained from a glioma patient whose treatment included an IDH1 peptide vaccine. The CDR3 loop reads CASSITSMNTEAFF. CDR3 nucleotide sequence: TGTGCCAGTAGTATTACAAGTATGAACACTGAAGCTTTCTTT.